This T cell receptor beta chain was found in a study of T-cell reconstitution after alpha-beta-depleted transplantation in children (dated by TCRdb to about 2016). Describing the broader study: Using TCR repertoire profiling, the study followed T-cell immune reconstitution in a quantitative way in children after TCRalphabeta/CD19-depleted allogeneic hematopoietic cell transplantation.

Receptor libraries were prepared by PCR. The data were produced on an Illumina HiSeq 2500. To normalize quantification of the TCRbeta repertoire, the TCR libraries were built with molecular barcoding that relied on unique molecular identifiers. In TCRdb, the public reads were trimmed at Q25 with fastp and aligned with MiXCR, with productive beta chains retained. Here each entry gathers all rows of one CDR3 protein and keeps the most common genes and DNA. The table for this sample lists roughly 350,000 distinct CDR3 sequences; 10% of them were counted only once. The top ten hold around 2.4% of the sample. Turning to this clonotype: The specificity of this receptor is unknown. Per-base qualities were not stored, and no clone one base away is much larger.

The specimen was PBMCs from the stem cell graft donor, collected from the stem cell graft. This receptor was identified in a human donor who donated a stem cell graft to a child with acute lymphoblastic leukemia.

The DNA sequence is as follows: TGTGCCAGCAGTTTCTCGCGGTCCCTGGGCTACGAGCAGTACTTC. It translates as CASSFSRSLGYEQYF. This chain is built from TRBV27 and TRBJ2-7, with the D gene too uncertain to name. V loses 3 bases of germline sequence and J loses 3 bases, and the interval between the two ends is 15 bases. Measured from the cysteine to the phenylalanine, the CDR3 is 15 residues long. Only CDR3 DNA remains: 45 bases, in frame from the first base. CDR1 and CDR2, looked up from the germline V gene (reference sequence), are MNHEY and SMNVEV.